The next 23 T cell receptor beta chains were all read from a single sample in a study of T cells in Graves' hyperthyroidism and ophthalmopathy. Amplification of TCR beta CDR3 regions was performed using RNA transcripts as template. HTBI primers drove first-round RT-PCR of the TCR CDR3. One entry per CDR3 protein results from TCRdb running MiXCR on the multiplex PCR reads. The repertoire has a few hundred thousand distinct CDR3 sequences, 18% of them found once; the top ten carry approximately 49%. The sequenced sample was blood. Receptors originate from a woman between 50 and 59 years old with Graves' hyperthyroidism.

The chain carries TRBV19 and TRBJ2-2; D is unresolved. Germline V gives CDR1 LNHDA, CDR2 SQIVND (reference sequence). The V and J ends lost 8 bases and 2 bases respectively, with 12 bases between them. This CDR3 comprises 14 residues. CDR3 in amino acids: CASSEADNTGELFF. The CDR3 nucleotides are TGTGCCAGTTCCGAGGCAGACAACACCGGGGAGCTGTTTTTT.

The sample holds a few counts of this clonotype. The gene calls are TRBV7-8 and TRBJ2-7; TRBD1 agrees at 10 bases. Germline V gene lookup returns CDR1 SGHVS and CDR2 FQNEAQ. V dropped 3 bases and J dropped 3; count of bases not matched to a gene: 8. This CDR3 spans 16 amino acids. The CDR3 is CASSFTFGTGVYEQYV. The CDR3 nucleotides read TGTGCCAGCAGCTTTACTTTCGGGACAGGGGTCTACGAGCAGTACGTC.

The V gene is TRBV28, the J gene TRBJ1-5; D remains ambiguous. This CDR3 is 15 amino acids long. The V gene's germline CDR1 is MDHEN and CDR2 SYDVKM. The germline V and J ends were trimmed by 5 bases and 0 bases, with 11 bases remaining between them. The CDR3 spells CASSQGLYSNQPQHF. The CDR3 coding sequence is TGTGCCAGCAGTCAAGGCCTCTATAGCAATCAGCCCCAGCATTTT. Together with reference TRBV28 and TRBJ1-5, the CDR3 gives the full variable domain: DVKVTQSSRYLVKRTGEKVFLECVQDMDHENMFWYRQDPGLGLRLIYFSYDVKMKEKGDIPEGYSVSREKKERFSLILESASTNQTSMYLCASSQGLYSNQPQHFGDGTRLSIL.

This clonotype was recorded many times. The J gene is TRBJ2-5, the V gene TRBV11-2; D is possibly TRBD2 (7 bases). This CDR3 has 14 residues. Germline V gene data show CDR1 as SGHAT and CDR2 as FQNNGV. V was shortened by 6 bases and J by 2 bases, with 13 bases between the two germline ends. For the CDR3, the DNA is TGTGCCAGCAGGGGGGGGGGGGCTCAAGAGACCCAGTACTTC. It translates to CASRGGGAQETQYF.

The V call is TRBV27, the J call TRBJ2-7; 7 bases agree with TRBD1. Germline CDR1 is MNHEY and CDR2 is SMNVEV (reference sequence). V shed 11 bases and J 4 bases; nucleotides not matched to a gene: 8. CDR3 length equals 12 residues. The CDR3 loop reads CAVGQVGYEQYF. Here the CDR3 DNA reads TGTGCCGTTGGACAGGTGGGTTACGAGCAGTACTTC.

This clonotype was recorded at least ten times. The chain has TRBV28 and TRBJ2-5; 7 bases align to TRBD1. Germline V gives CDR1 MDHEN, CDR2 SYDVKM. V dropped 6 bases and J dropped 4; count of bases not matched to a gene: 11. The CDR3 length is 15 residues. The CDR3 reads CASSLTTGSPETQYF. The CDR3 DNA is TGTGCCAGCAGCTTAACGACAGGGTCGCCAGAGACCCAGTACTTC.

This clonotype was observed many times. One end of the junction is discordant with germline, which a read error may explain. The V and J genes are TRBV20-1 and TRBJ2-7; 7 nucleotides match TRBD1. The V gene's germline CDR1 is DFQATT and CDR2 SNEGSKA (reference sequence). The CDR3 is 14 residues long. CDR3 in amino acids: CSARPTGISFEQYF. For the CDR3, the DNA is TGCAGTGCACGCCCGACAGGGATCTCCTTCGAGCAGTACTTC.

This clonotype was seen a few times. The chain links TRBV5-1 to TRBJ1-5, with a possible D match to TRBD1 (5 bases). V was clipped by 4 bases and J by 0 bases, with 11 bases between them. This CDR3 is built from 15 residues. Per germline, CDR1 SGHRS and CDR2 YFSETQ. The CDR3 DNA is TGCGCCAGCAGCCCCGACAGTTATAGCAATCAGCCCCAGCATTTT. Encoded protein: CASSPDSYSNQPQHF.

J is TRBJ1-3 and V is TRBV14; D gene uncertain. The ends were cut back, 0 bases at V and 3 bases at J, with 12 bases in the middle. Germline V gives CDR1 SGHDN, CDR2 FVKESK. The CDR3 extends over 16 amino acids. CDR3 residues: CASSQDTNTGGNTIYF. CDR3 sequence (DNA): TGTGCCAGCAGCCAAGATACGAATACGGGTGGAAACACCATATATTTT.

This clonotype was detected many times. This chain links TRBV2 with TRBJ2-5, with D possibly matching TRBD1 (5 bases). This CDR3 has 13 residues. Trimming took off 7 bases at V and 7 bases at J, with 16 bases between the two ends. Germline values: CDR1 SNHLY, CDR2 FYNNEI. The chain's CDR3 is CASMETDPGTQYF. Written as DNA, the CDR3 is TGTGCCAGCATGGAGACAGACCCTGGGACCCAGTACTTC. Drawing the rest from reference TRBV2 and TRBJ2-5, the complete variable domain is EPEVTQTPSHQVTQMGQEVILRCVPISNHLYFYWYRQILGQKVEFLVSFYNNEISEKSEIFDDQFSVERPDGSNFTLKIRSTKLEDSAMYFCASMETDPGTQYFGPGTRLLVL.

The chain's CDR3 is CASSSPGGSYNEQFF. CDR3 sequence (DNA): TGTGCCAGCAGTTCTCCAGGGGGCTCCTACAATGAGCAGTTCTTC. V and J are TRBV28 and TRBJ2-1, with 7 bases identical to TRBD1. This CDR3 spans 15 amino acids. V was clipped by 4 bases and J by 0 bases; unmatched bases: 3. Germline V lookup: CDR1 MDHEN, CDR2 SYDVKM.

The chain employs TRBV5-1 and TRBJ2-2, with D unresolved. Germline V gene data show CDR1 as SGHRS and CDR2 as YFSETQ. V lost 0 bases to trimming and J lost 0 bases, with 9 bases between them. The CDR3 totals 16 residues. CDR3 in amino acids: CASSLGPPPNTGELFF. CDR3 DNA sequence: TGCGCCAGCAGCTTGGGGCCGCCCCCGAACACCGGGGAGCTGTTTTTT.

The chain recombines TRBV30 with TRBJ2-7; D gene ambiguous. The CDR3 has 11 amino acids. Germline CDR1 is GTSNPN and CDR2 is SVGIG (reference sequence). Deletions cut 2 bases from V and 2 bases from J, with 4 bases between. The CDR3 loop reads CAWSNTYEQYF. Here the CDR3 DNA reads TGTGCCTGGAGTAACACCTACGAGCAGTACTTC. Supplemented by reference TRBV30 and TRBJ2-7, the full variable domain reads SQTIHQWPATLVQPVGSPLSLECTVEGTSNPNLYWYRQAAGRGLQLLFYSVGIGQISSEVPQNLSASRPQDRQFILSSKKLLLSDSGFYLCAWSNTYEQYFGPGTRLTVT.

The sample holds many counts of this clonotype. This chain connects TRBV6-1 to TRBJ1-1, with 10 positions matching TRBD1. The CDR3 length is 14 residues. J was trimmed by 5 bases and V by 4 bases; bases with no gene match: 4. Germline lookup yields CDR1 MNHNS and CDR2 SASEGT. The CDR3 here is CASSVGQGVTEAFF. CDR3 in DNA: TGTGCCAGCAGTGTAGGACAGGGGGTTACTGAAGCTTTCTTT.

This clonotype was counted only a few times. As DNA, the CDR3 is TGCAGTGCCGGACGCCGGGACCGTGGAACCGGGGAGCTGTTTTTT. This codes for CSAGRRDRGTGELFF. The chain joins TRBV20-1 to TRBJ2-2; D possibly uses TRBD1 or TRBD2 (5 bases each). From germline, CDR1 is DFQATT and CDR2 SNEGSKA (reference sequence). The length of the CDR3 is 15 residues. V was clipped by 6 bases and J by 5 bases, with 19 bases between them.

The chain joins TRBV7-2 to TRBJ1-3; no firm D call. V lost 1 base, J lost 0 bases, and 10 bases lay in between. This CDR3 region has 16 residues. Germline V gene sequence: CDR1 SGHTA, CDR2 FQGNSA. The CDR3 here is CASSLEIVLSGNTIYF. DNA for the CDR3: TGTGCCAGCAGCTTAGAGATCGTCCTCTCTGGAAACACCATATATTTT.

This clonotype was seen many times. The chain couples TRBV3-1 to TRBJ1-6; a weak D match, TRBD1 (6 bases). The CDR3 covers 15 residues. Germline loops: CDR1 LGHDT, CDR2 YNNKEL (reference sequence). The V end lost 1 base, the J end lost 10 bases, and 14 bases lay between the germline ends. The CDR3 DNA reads TGTGCCAGCAGCCAAGTATCCAGGGGAGGGTCACCCCTCCACTTT. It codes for CASSQVSRGGSPLHF.

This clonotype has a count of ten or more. CDR3 protein: CASRQTGFSSPLHF. DNA of the CDR3: TGTGCCAGCAGACAAACAGGGTTTAGTTCACCCCTCCACTTT. The gene calls are TRBV11-2 and TRBJ1-6, with D perhaps matching TRBD1 (6 bases). The CDR3 totals 14 residues. Trimming pared 6 bases from V and 9 bases from J, leaving 15 bases between. The V gene's germline CDR1 is SGHAT and CDR2 FQNNGV.

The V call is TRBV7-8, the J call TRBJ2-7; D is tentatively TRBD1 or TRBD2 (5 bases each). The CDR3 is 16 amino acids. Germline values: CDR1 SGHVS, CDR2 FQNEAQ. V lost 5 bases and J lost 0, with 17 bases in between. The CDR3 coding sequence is TGTGCCAGCAGCGAGAGGGGAGACTCCGGCTCCTACGAGCAGTACTTC. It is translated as CASSERGDSGSYEQYF. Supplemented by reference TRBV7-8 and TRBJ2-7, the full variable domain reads GAGVSQSPRYKVAKRGQDVALRCDPISGHVSLFWYQQALGQGPEFLTYFQNEAQLDKSGLPSDRFFAERPEGSVSTLKIQRTQQEDSAVYLCASSERGDSGSYEQYFGPGTRLTVT.

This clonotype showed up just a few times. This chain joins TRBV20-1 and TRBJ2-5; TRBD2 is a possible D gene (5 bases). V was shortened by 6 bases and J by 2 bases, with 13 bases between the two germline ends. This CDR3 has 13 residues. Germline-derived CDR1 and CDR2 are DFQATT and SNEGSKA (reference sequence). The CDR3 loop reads CSAPRGTQETQYF. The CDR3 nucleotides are TGCAGTGCCCCCCGGGGAACTCAAGAGACCCAGTACTTC.

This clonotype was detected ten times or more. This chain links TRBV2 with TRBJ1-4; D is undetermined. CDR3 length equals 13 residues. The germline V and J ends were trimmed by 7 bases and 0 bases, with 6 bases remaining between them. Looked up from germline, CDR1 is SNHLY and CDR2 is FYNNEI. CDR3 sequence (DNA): TGTGCCAGCACGCTCCCAACTAATGAAAAACTGTTTTTT. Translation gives CASTLPTNEKLFF.

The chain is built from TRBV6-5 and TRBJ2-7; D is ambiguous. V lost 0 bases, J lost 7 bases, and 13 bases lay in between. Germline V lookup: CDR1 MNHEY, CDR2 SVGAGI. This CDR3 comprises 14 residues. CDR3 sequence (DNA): TGTGCCAGCAGTTACTCAAAGGGTTCGCGGGAGCAGTACTTC. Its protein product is CASSYSKGSREQYF.

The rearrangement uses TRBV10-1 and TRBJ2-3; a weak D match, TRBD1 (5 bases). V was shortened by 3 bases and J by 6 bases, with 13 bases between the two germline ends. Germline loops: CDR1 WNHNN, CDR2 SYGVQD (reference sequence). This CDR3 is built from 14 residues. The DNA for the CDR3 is TGCGCCAGCAGTGATTCGAGTTACAGGGATACGCAGTATTTT. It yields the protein CASSDSSYRDTQYF.